This entry describes one TCR beta chain. Antigen unknown. Sequencing used immunoSEQ multiplex PCR; TCRdb keeps in-frame clones, though not all of them. The sample contains some 130,000 clones, approximately 85% of which appear only once. This entry is derived from a study of T cell responses to AZD1222 COVID-19 vaccine. Points from the study as a whole: There were mostly white British donors and more females than males, and clonal diversity was possibly underestimated. The study identified only 6 or 7 AZD1222 recipients as seropositive at baseline.

Between the trimmed V and J ends, which lost 4 bases and 10 bases, there was a span of 8 bases. Germline V gene sequence: CDR1 SGHVS, CDR2 FNYEAQ. The CDR3 length is 11 residues. This TCR came from an adult who received the MenACWY meningococcal vaccine as a control. The chain is built from TRBV7-6 and TRBJ2-1; a possible D gene is TRBD2 (5 bases). The sample consisted of peripheral blood, taken 28 days after the second dose of the MenACWY control vaccine. CDR3 amino acids: CASSSREEQFF. CDR3 bases: TGTGCCAGCAGCTCCCGGGAAGAGCAGTTCTTC.